The TCR beta chain described here comes from a study of blood T cell repertoires in COVID-19. There are 11 residues in the CDR3. The V gene's germline CDR1 is MNHEY and CDR2 SVGEGT. With 4 bases removed from V and 5 bases from J, the gap between germline ends came to 5 bases. Repertoires were generated with immunoSEQ multiplex PCR, while TCRdb's copy carries only in-frame clones and drops some. Altogether roughly 150,000 clones are present, over 75% being singletons, with the ten largest covering approximately 45%. The sequence derives from a human donor in a cohort sampled during active COVID-19. The genes are TRBV6-2 or TRBV6-3 and TRBJ1-2; D gene uncertain. Sequencing input: peripheral blood. The CDR3 spells CASSFQYGYTF. The CDR3 bases are TGTGCCAGCAGTTTCCAGTATGGCTACACCTTC.